This record concerns one TCR beta chain sequence. Authors' processing steps: From reference gene primer amplification, estimates of nucleated cell counts were derived. Profiling relied on immunoSEQ multiplex PCR, and the TCRdb table lists in-frame clones only, not all of them. V and J calls and clone size are those listed in that table; D and trimming were worked out from the DNA. The sample includes approximately 49,000 clones, approximately 85% seen only once; the top ten take 3%. This specimen comes from a study of blood T cell repertoires in COVID-19. The CDR3 spans 16 residues. V dropped 0 bases and J dropped 6; count of bases not matched to a gene: 6. Germline CDR1 and CDR2: MNHNS and SASEGT.

This sequence originates from a man between 50 and 59 years old with active COVID-19. This chain links TRBV6-1 with TRBJ2-1; 9 nucleotides agree with TRBD1. The sequenced material came from peripheral blood. CDR3 protein: CASSEAGTGMRNEQFF. The DNA for the CDR3 is TGTGCCAGCAGTGAAGCCGGGACAGGGATGCGCAATGAGCAGTTCTTC.